This T cell receptor beta chain was sequenced during a study of blood T cell repertoires in COVID-19. Profiled with immunoSEQ multiplex PCR; TCRdb holds only in-frame clones, not every one. Here the sample spans roughly 500,000 clones, roughly nine tenths being singletons. Trimming took 1 base from V and 7 from J, leaving 11 bases between them. There are 15 residues in the CDR3. The germline V gene encodes CDR1 LNHDA and CDR2 SQIVND (reference sequence). The source material was peripheral blood. This clonotype originated in a man between 18 and 35 years old with COVID-19, enrolled during active disease. The rearrangement uses TRBV19 and TRBJ1-6; TRBD1 might be the D (5 bases). This CDR3 is CASSIVRGENSPLHF. The CDR3 DNA is TGTGCCAGTAGTATAGTTCGGGGGGAAAATTCACCCCTCCACTTT.